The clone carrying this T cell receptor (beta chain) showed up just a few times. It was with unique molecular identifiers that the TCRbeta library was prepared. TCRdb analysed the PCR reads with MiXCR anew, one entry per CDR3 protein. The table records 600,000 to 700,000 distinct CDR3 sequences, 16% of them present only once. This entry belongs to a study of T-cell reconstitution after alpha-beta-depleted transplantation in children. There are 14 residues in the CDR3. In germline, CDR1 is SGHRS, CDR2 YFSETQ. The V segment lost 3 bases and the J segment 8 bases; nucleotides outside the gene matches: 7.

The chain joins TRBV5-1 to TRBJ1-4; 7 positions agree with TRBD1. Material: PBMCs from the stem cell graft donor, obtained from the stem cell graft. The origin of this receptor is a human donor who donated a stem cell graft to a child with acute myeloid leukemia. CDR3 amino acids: CASSSQGREEKLFF. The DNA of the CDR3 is TGCGCCAGCAGCTCACAGGGGAGGGAGGAAAAACTGTTTTTT.